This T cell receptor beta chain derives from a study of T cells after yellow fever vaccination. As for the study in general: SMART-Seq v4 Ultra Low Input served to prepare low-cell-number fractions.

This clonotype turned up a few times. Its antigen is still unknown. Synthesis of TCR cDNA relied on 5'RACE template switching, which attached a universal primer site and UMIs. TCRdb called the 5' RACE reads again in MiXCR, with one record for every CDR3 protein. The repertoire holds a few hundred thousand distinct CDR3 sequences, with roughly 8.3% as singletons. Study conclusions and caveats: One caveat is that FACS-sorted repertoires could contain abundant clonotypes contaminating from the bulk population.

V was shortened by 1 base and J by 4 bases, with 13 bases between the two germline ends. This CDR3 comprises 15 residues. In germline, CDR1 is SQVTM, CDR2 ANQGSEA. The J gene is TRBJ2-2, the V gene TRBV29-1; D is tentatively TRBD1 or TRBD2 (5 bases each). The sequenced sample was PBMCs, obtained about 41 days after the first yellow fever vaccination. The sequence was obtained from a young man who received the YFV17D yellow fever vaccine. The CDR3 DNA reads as TGCAGCGTTGAAGGGGGGACGGACGGCACCGGGGAGCTGTTTTTT. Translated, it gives CSVEGGTDGTGELFF.